Listed below are T cell receptor beta chains from one sample, sequenced in a study of breast tumors, draining lymph nodes, adjacent tissues. Via MiXCR, TCRdb re-called the multiplex PCR reads, giving one row per CDR3 protein. The sample has approximately 190,000 distinct CDR3 sequences, approximately 31% seen once. Specimen: axillary lymph node tissue. These receptors all come from a female donor with breast cancer. Some clones in this sample may be carry-over from other donors' samples. Both conserved end residues are trimmed from each CDR3.

CDR3 protein,J gene,V gene
ASTGVWGSTEAF,TRBJ1-1,TRBV2
SASPGRDYTDTQY,TRBJ2-3,TRBV20-1
ASSSFLTGVNEQF,TRBJ2-1,TRBV11-2
ASTSLAANTGELS,TRBJ2-2,TRBV7-2
AISEGGGGGETQY,TRBJ2-5,TRBV10-3
ASSSGLWGETQY,TRBJ2-5,TRBV6-1
ASSFTGTGSLSGNTIY,TRBJ1-3,TRBV6-6
ASRGGDLNTEAF,TRBJ1-1,TRBV5-1
SAREGAYGYT,TRBJ1-2,TRBV20-1
ASSHGLAGGTTYEQY,TRBJ2-7,TRBV4-2
ASSPGGRNYGYT,TRBJ1-2,TRBV5-1
ASARGPVETQY,TRBJ2-5,TRBV19
ATSRDLSRDESQY,TRBJ2-7,TRBV15
ASSPVPGDGANVLT,TRBJ2-6,TRBV7-2
ASTPTGTGFYEQY,TRBJ2-7,TRBV6-6
SVEEYLAGGPFEQF,TRBJ2-1,TRBV29-1
ASSTASGYEQY,TRBJ2-7,TRBV10-1
ASSLVSAGEFQQY,TRBJ2-7,TRBV7-9
AISSGGNEQF,TRBJ2-1,TRBV10-3
ASSFPRRSGNTIY,TRBJ1-3,TRBV12-3/TRBV12-4
ASSLLQEGEQY,TRBJ2-7,TRBV12-3/TRBV12-4
ASSSGLASEQY,TRBJ2-7,TRBV11-2
ASSSLGLSVQETQY,TRBJ2-5,TRBV7-9
ASNLAGTGEQY,TRBJ2-7,TRBV2
ASSSTQGAGYT,TRBJ1-2,TRBV11-1
ASSDRGWAPLH,TRBJ1-6,TRBV6-4
ATEGQGETGELF,TRBJ2-2,TRBV10-3
ASSVSGGGTEAF,TRBJ1-1,TRBV9
ASSLSGALYNEQF,TRBJ2-1,TRBV6-1
ASGSHYNSPLH,TRBJ1-6,TRBV12-5
ASSHDSATNEKLF,TRBJ1-4,TRBV6-5
ASSPAMDRLREKLF,TRBJ1-4,TRBV4-1
ASSVAPGGLANEKLF,TRBJ1-4,TRBV9
ASSPQERDTQY,TRBJ2-3,TRBV18
ARAGRDEQF,TRBJ2-1,TRBV7-6
ASSPGGVRGVAGELF,TRBJ2-2,TRBV5-1
SAGRLNQPQH,TRBJ1-5,TRBV20-1
ASSLAVGSSYNEQF,TRBJ2-1,TRBV5-4
ATSSLLAGGPDEQF,TRBJ2-1,TRBV15
AWTPASAGQGGTGELF,TRBJ2-2,TRBV30
ASSLPGNSGNTIY,TRBJ1-3,TRBV28
ASSLNAEGSETQY,TRBJ2-5,TRBV7-3
ASSLIQGNGYT,TRBJ1-2,TRBV18
ASSPPGEFAEQF,TRBJ2-1,TRBV3-1
ASSPTPQGLSYEQY,TRBJ2-7,TRBV5-8
ASSQDRASGGQETQY,TRBJ2-5,TRBV4-2
ASSLAGTEASQY,TRBJ2-7,TRBV12-3/TRBV12-4
ASSLDTGGPNQPQH,TRBJ1-5,TRBV7-8
ASKTPGHSYNEQF,TRBJ2-1,TRBV19
ASSLAQANYEQY,TRBJ2-7,TRBV11-2
ASSAGTSGGLTWETQY,TRBJ2-5,TRBV11-2
ATSERGQPQH,TRBJ1-5,TRBV24-1
ASSQGARVRDNEQF,TRBJ2-1,TRBV4-3
ASSDRQGAQGYT,TRBJ1-2,TRBV7-8
ATRGTGTTDTQY,TRBJ2-3,TRBV24-1